The 7 T cell receptor beta chains below were found in one sample sequenced in a study of tumor-infiltrating lymphocytes in primary liver carcinoma. Scientists recovered RNA and DNA together from approximately 20-30 mg of unsorted bulk tissue. The researchers produced TCR beta cDNA from 400 to 650 ng total RNA with a constant-region primer. Libraries of TCR beta came from three nested multiplex PCR rounds with slightly modified ARM-PCR. TRBV1-TRBV30 forward primers paired with a C-beta reverse primer drove the first two PCR rounds, about 10 cycles each. TCRdb re-called the multiplex PCR reads through MiXCR, storing one row per CDR3 protein. The repertoire includes 95,000 to 150,000 distinct CDR3 sequences, approximately 64% of them detected once, and 7% to 10% sits in the top ten. The sample consisted of liver tumor tissue from sampling region 3. Documented subset: tumor region T3, left-lateral pole. The receptors here all came from a woman aged 60-70 years with primary liver carcinoma and hepatitis B virus infection.

This sequence joins TRBV24-1 and TRBJ2-5; perhaps TRBD2 as D (5 bases). Germline V gene sequence: CDR1 KGHDR, CDR2 SFDVKD. V lost 9 bases and J 0 bases, leaving 10 bases between the germline ends. This CDR3 contains 13 residues. The CDR3 here is CATASGYQETQYF. The CDR3 DNA is TGTGCCACCGCATCGGGGTACCAAGAGACCCAGTACTTC.

Note on this clonotype: An end of the junction differs from the germline gene, which may be a read error. J is TRBJ2-5 and V is TRBV11-2; tentatively, D is TRBD1 or TRBD2 (7 bases each). Per the germline V gene, CDR1 is SGHAT and CDR2 is FQNNGV. This CDR3 has 16 residues. The CDR3 protein is CAGSLGVQGRGETQHF. For the CDR3, the DNA is TGTGCCGGCAGCTTAGGCGTACAGGGGAGGGGAGAGACCCAGCACTTC.

Details on this clonotype: Because it lacks the conserved phenylalanine or tryptophan at the end, this CDR3 is likely a read error. The CDR3 loop is CASNPGPTRDTEAFL. In nucleotides, the CDR3 is TGTGCCAGCAACCCGGGCCCAACGAGAGACACTGAAGCTTTCCTT. This sequence joins TRBV11-2 and TRBJ1-1; no clear D. Germline assignment: CDR1 SGHAT and CDR2 FQNNGV. The CDR3 runs to 15 residues. Trimming removed 7 bases from V and 3 bases from J, with 18 bases in between.

With respect to this clonotype: This may stem from a read error, because a much larger clone lies one nucleotide away. This chain links TRBV29-1 with TRBJ2-3; TRBD2 agrees at 7 bases. Trimming took 4 bases from V and 2 from J; bases not matched to a gene: 9. CDR1 SQVTM and CDR2 ANQGSEA come from the germline V gene. The CDR3 sequence is 15 residues long. CDR3 DNA sequence: TGCAGCGTTGGCTGCGCTAGCGGATACACAGATACGCAGTATTTT. Its translation: CSVGCASGYTDTQYF.

By frequency in the sample, this clonotype is medium-sized. The chain has TRBV11-2 and TRBJ2-3, with 8 bases matching TRBD1. V was clipped by 1 base and J by 4 bases; unmatched bases: 10. Germline lookup yields CDR1 SGHAT and CDR2 FQNNGV. This CDR3 contains 17 residues. CDR3 coding DNA: TGTGCCAGCAGCTTAGTAACCGGGACAGGACGGGCAGATACGCAGTATTTT. Translation: CASSLVTGTGRADTQYF.

At least ten counts were recorded for this clonotype. This sequence joins TRBV29-1 and TRBJ1-3; D is unresolved. In germline, CDR1 is SQVTM, CDR2 ANQGSEA. Trimming cost V 4 bases and J 0 bases, with 7 bases left between them. This CDR3 is built from 13 residues. The CDR3 reads CSVGLSSGNTIYF. Here the CDR3 DNA reads TGCAGCGTTGGACTTTCCTCTGGAAACACCATATATTTT.

This clonotype showed up many times. The gene calls are TRBV28 and TRBJ2-7, with 9 bases lining up with TRBD1. The CDR3 runs to 15 residues. V dropped 5 bases and J dropped 2; count of bases not matched to a gene: 7. CDR1 MDHEN and CDR2 SYDVKM come from the germline V gene. This CDR3 is CASSPRDRVAYEQYF. CDR3 in DNA: TGTGCCAGCAGTCCACGGGACAGGGTGGCCTACGAGCAGTACTTC.